The subject of this entry is one T cell receptor beta chain. Its cognate antigen is unknown. These data originate in a study of vaccination and CD4 T cells after COVID-19. The Oncomine TCR Beta short-read assay was what sequenced the DNA obtained from cultured CD4+ T cells. TCRdb reprocessed the PCR reads with MiXCR, giving one entry per CDR3 protein. The table has about 20,000 distinct CDR3 sequences, around 45% seen once; the top ten hold around 13%. The CDR3 has 14 residues. CDR1 SGHNT and CDR2 YYREEE come from the germline V gene (reference sequence). V was pared by 0 bases and J by 5 bases, with 5 bases of the junction left unmatched. Treatment in this sample: roughly 10-day PBMC culture with coronavirus spike peptide pools or control peptides (ViraFEST assay). ViraFEST sequenced TCRs after peptide-pool expansion of antigen-specific T cells. The dates of positive PCR tests extended from March through December 2020 and came before the US Alpha, Beta and Delta variants.

The sample comprised CD4+ T cells from blood, cultured in vitro. The clonotype was recovered from a human donor who had recovered from COVID-19. The chain employs TRBV5-4 and TRBJ2-7; the match to TRBD1 covers 7 bases. The CDR3 DNA reads as TGTGCCAGCAGCTTGGGAGGGGGCAGTGACGAGCAGTACTTC. It translates to CASSLGGGSDEQYF. Drawing the rest from reference TRBV5-4 and TRBJ2-7, the complete variable domain is ETGVTQSPTHLIKTRGQQVTLRCSSQSGHNTVSWYQQALGQGPQFIFQYYREEENGRGNFPPRFSGLQFPNYSSELNVNALELDDSALYLCASSLGGGSDEQYFGPGTRLTVT.